These 8 T cell receptor beta chains share one sample of origin, sequenced in a study of cytomegalovirus exposure and HLA in healthy donors. The study ran its PCR with 60 Vbeta and 13 Jbeta primers. Method: immunoSEQ multiplex PCR; TCRdb's copy keeps in-frame clones and lacks some. The sample has about 84,000 clones, roughly 78% seen once; the top ten hold roughly 2.5%. Sequences were obtained from PBMCs. The source of these receptors is a male donor in good health and CMV-seropositive.

This clone was counted once. In DNA, the CDR3 is TGTGCCAGCAGAATAAGCGGGAGCCACAATGAGCAGTTCTTC. Amino acid sequence: CASRISGSHNEQFF. The rearrangement joins TRBV7-9 to TRBJ2-1, with 8 bases lining up with TRBD2. V gave up 6 bases and J gave up 5 bases; unmatched junction bases: 6. The CDR3 consists of 14 residues. Germline V gene data show CDR1 as SEHNR and CDR2 as FQNEAQ (reference sequence).

This chain links TRBV6-6 with TRBJ2-7, with 8 nucleotides matching TRBD2. V was pared by 7 bases and J by 5 bases, with 10 bases of the junction left unmatched. CDR1 and CDR2 (germline): MNHNY, SVGAGI (reference sequence). This CDR3 spans 14 amino acids. The CDR3 nucleotides read TGTGCCAGCATGGCGACTAGCGCTACCGACGAGCAGTACTTC. As protein: CASMATSATDEQYF.

The J gene is TRBJ2-7, the V gene TRBV29-1; TRBD2 matches 7 bases. The CDR3 runs to 14 residues. Germline V CDR1 and CDR2: SQVTM, ANQGSEA. J gave up 0 bases and V 5 bases, and 7 bases lay outside the gene matches. CDR3 DNA sequence: TGCAGCGTTCTGACTAGCATGAGCTCCTACGAGCAGTACTTC. This translates into CSVLTSMSSYEQYF.

The chain has TRBV19 and TRBJ2-7; TRBD1 matches at 12 bases. The germline V gene encodes CDR1 LNHDA and CDR2 SQIVND (reference sequence). Unmatched junction bases numbered 7, after V lost 0 bases and J lost 4 bases. The CDR3 loop spans 17 amino acids. CDR3 loop: CASSIDGDRGRIYEQYF. In DNA, the CDR3 is TGTGCCAGTAGTATAGATGGGGACAGGGGGCGAATTTACGAGCAGTACTTC.

This chain uses TRBV10-3 with TRBJ1-5; TRBD1 aligns across 10 bases. This CDR3 has 19 residues. Germline CDR1 reads ENHRY; CDR2 reads SYGVKD. Trimming removed 7 bases from V and 0 bases from J; junction bases left unmatched: 15. The CDR3 protein is CAIIPRGDRGPTSNQPQHF. CDR3 coding DNA: TGTGCCATCATTCCACGTGGGGACAGGGGACCGACTAGCAATCAGCCCCAGCATTTT.

This clone was picked up a small number of times. The chain carries TRBV10-3 and TRBJ2-7, with D perhaps matching TRBD1 (6 bases). CDR1 and CDR2 (germline): ENHRY, SYGVKD. The CDR3 is 17 residues long. V dropped 2 bases and J dropped 4 bases, with 21 bases sitting between them. The CDR3: CAISEDPRGWKSYEQYF. In DNA, the CDR3 is TGTGCCATCAGTGAGGACCCCAGGGGCTGGAAATCTTACGAGCAGTACTTC.

This rearrangement joins TRBV5-1 to TRBJ2-7; D is possibly TRBD2 (5 bases). This CDR3 is built from 13 residues. Germline assignment: CDR1 SGHRS and CDR2 YFSETQ. The V end lost 2 bases, the J end lost 1 base, and 7 bases lay between the germline ends. Here the CDR3 reads CASSLRESYEQYF. The DNA of the CDR3 is TGCGCCAGCAGCTTACGGGAATCCTACGAGCAGTACTTC.

This clone was counted a few times. The V gene is TRBV4-1, the J gene TRBJ1-5, with 8 nucleotides matching TRBD1. J was trimmed by 6 bases and V by 4 bases; bases with no gene match: 8. This CDR3 spans 15 amino acids. Germline values: CDR1 MGHRA, CDR2 YSYEKL. The CDR3: CASSPSTQGAQPQHF. CDR3 coding DNA: TGCGCCAGCAGCCCAAGTACTCAGGGGGCTCAGCCCCAGCATTTT.